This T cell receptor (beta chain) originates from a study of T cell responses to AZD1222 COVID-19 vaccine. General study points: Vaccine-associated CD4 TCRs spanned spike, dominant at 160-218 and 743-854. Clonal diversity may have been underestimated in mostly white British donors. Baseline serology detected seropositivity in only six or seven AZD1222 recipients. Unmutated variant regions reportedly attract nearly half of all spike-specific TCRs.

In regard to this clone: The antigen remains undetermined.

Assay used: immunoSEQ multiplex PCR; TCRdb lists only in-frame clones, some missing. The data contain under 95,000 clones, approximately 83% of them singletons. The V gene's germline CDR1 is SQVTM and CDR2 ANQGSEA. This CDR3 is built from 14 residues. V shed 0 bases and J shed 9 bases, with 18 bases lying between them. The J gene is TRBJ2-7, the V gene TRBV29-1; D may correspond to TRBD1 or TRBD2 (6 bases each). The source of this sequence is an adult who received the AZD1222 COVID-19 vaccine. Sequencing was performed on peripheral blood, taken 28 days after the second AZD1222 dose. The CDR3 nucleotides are TGCAGCGTTGAAGAGGGAAAACAGGGAGGATTGCAGTACTTC. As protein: CSVEEGKQGGLQYF.